This TCR beta chain was sequenced in a study of T cells in Graves' hyperthyroidism and ophthalmopathy. Findings of the study overall: Blood held most thyroid clonotypes expanded above 0.001 frequency.

TCR beta CDR3 regions were amplified from RNA. The primer set for the first-round RT-PCR of the TCR CDR3 was HTBI. TCRdb recomputed calls from the multiplex PCR reads with MiXCR, one row per CDR3 protein. Of about 420,000 distinct CDR3 sequences in the sample, 15% to 19% were seen once. Details on this clonotype: As yet, its antigen is unknown.

Germline lookup yields CDR1 SGDLS and CDR2 YYNGEE. CDR3 length: 16 amino acids. The V gene lost 0 bases and the J gene lost 2 bases, with 14 bases spanning the gap. The sequence derives from a woman aged 18-35 years with Graves' hyperthyroidism. This sequence joins TRBV9 and TRBJ1-2; D not certain. Sequenced input: blood. The CDR3 nucleotides read TGTGCCAGCAGCGTAGCCTTCGGTGAGGGAAACTATGGCTACACCTTC. Amino acid sequence: CASSVAFGEGNYGYTF.